The clone carrying this T cell receptor (beta chain) was recorded a few times. Its target is unknown. The germline V and J ends were trimmed by 8 bases and 4 bases, with 22 bases remaining between them. CDR3 length: 16 amino acids. Germline loops: CDR1 LNHDA, CDR2 SQIVND (reference sequence). This sample stems from a study of beta chain features in type 1 diabetes. Expressed TCRB transcripts were sequenced after all isolated RNA was converted to cDNA. Sequencing of naive, central memory and regulatory T cell samples gave an average of roughly 3.5 million reads. The data were produced by immunoSEQ multiplex PCR, yet TCRdb's version contains in-frame clones alone and is incomplete. The profile covers a few hundred thousand clones, with 9.6% appearing a single time and around 0.66% taken by the ten largest. Overall study results and limits: Type 1 diabetes patients had moderately but significantly shorter TCRB CDR3s in all four CD4+ subsets. The question of HLA type influencing TCRB rearrangement was one that remained unresolved here.

The receptor comes from a man aged 25-45 years with type 1 diabetes. The chain links TRBV19 to TRBJ2-3; D is unresolved. What was sequenced was central memory CD4+ T cells from blood. CDR3 loop: CASGSSRHTFPDTQYF. CDR3 sequence (DNA): TGTGCCAGTGGAAGTAGCAGGCATACCTTCCCAGATACGCAGTATTTT.